This TCR beta chain derives from a study of blood T cell repertoires in COVID-19. Study-wide background: From T cells, B-cell-depleted T cells, or PBMCs came the material, which was cDNA or gDNA.

Per the germline V gene, CDR1 is MNHEY and CDR2 is SVGAGI. Trimming took off 2 bases at V and 7 bases at J, with 17 bases between the two ends. The CDR3 totals 16 residues. Source study methods: Amplification with reference gene primers provided the estimates of nucleated cell counts. Some clones are missing from TCRdb's copy, which holds only in-frame ones; the method was immunoSEQ multiplex PCR. The V and J calls and the clone size are those of that table, but D and trimming were determined from the DNA. Here the sample spans around 40,000 clones, around 85% being singletons. This clone was found once.

This chain uses TRBV6-5 with TRBJ2-2, with D possibly TRBD2 on 5 matching bases. The sequencing input was peripheral blood. The origin of this receptor is a human donor in a cohort sampled during active COVID-19. CDR3 sequence: CASSYGMAPRGGELFF. CDR3 sequence (DNA): TGTGCCAGCAGTTACGGGATGGCCCCCCGGGGCGGGGAGCTGTTTTTT.